The 13 T cell receptor beta chains given below trace back to one sample, sequenced in a study of tumor and adjacent non-tumor tissue in lung cancer (dated by TCRdb to between 2017 and 2018). RNA was isolated from bulk unsorted tissue, and RNA quality was assessed with a NanoDrop ND-1000 and an Agilent 2100. The library was built by means of multiplex PCR. Sequenced using an Illumina HiSeq 2500. TCRbeta libraries were built by three rounds of nested PCR using primers (Table S4), following protocols modified from ARM-PCR. TCRdb applied fastp at Q25 and MiXCR to the public reads, then kept only in-frame beta chains. Merged by CDR3 protein, the rows form single entries marked with the most common genes and DNA. The sample contains about 110,000 distinct CDR3 sequences, 84% of them found a single time. 20% to 25% of the sample is held by the ten biggest clonotypes. The sequencing input was lung tumor tissue. These receptors originate from a man between 65 and 80 years old with non-small cell lung cancer.

In the case of this clonotype: A junction boundary mismatches the germline segment, possibly from a read error. The rearrangement uses TRBV5-6 and TRBJ1-1; D is possibly TRBD1 (6 bases). Germline CDR1 SGHDT, CDR2 YYEEEE. The CDR3 length is 14 residues. This CDR3 is CASSPMGAASEDFF. The CDR3 region has the DNA TGTGCCAGCAGCCCTATGGGGGCTGCCTCTGAAGATTTCTTT.

Only one count was recorded for this clonotype. This clone may be a read error of a much larger clone one base away. This chain joins TRBV20-1 and TRBJ1-2; 7 bases are shared with TRBD1. The CDR3 has 14 residues. Germline V lookup: CDR1 DFQATT, CDR2 SNEGSKA (reference sequence). CDR3 protein: CSDRTGAGYYGYTF. The CDR3, as DNA: TGCAGTGATAGAACAGGGGCTGGGTACTATGGCTACACCTTC.

Turning to this clonotype: An end of the junction differs from the germline gene, which may be a read error. This chain uses TRBV6-2 or TRBV6-3 with TRBJ2-7, with a weak D call TRBD2 (6 bases). Germline CDR1 reads MNHEY; CDR2 reads SVGEGT. CDR3 length equals 15 residues. The CDR3 sequence is CASSFRAGVPYEHYF. In DNA form, the CDR3 reads TGCGCCAGCAGTTTTAGAGCGGGCGTCCCCTACGAGCATTACTTC.

This rearrangement joins TRBV11-2 to TRBJ1-2, with 9 bases that match TRBD1. The CDR3 is 16 amino acids. The V gene end was trimmed by 0 bases and the J gene end by 4 bases; junction bases not matched to a gene: 6. The germline V gene encodes CDR1 SGHAT and CDR2 FQNNGV. The CDR3 DNA is TGTGCCAGCAGCTTAGACTGGACAGGGGACTCCTATGGCTACACCTTC. This codes for CASSLDWTGDSYGYTF.

Concerning this clonotype: At one boundary the junction diverges from the germline segment, which might be a read error. The rearrangement joins TRBV10-2 to TRBJ2-2; TRBD1 matches at 8 bases. The CDR3 length is 14 residues. Germline CDR1 is WSHSY and CDR2 is SAAADI. The DNA for the CDR3 is TGTGCCAGCAAGAGGGACACTAACACAGGGGGGCTGTTTTTT. Translating it yields CASKRDTNTGGLFF.

A word on this clonotype: One end of the junction fails to match germline, which may point to a read error. The V gene is TRBV20-1, the J gene TRBJ2-7; maybe TRBD1 (6 bases). There are 14 residues in the CDR3. CDR1 and CDR2 from the germline V gene are DFQATT and SNEGSKA (reference sequence). The CDR3 region is CSAGPGTISYELYF. The CDR3 DNA reads as TGCAGTGCTGGCCCCGGGACAATCTCCTACGAGCTGTACTTC.

In regard to this clonotype: No conserved phenylalanine or tryptophan is present at the end of the CDR3, so a read error is the likely explanation. The gene calls are TRBV6-1 and TRBJ2-1; 8 bases fit TRBD2. The better agreement between TRBJ2-7 and the DNA end casts doubt on the J call. Germline CDR1 is MNHNS and CDR2 is SASEGT. The length of the CDR3 is 19 residues. CDR3 region: CASSDSGGPGLLAYNEQYL. In DNA form, the CDR3 reads TGTGCCAGCAGTGATTCGGGAGGGCCGGGATTGCTCGCCTACAATGAGCAGTACTTA.

This clonotype was recorded once. The junction differs from germline at one of its ends, possibly a read error. The chain uses TRBV29-1 and TRBJ2-5; D unclear. Germline-derived CDR1 and CDR2 are SQVTM and ANQGSEA. The CDR3 sequence is 12 residues long. CDR3 loop: CSVEVRAETQYF. CDR3 in DNA: TGCAGCGTTGAAGTAAGGGCAGAGACCCAATACTTC.

The table lists this clonotype with a few counts. As the CDR3 is not closed by the conserved phenylalanine or tryptophan, this likely results from a read error. J is TRBJ1-4 and V is TRBV6-2 or TRBV6-3; D is unclear. The V gene's germline CDR1 is MNHEY and CDR2 SVGEGT. There are 13 residues in the CDR3. CDR3 in amino acids: CASKNSGYERLFL. The CDR3 DNA sequence: TGTGCCAGCAAAAACTCGGGTTATGAAAGACTGTTTCTT.

Regarding this clonotype: A much larger clone is a single base away; this may be a read error. The CDR3 region is CVSRDAGLSNQPQHF. DNA for the CDR3: TGTGTCAGTCGGGACGCAGGGTTAAGCAATCAGCCCCAGCATTTT. V is TRBV6-1 and J is TRBJ1-5; D possibly corresponds to TRBD1 (5 bases). The CDR3 covers 15 residues. CDR1 MNHNS and CDR2 SASEGT come from the germline V gene.

On this clonotype itself: A clone one base away is much larger, so this may be a read error. The V call is TRBV20-1, the J call TRBJ2-1; D is possibly TRBD2 (6 bases). CDR1 is DFQATT, CDR2 SNEGSKA, per germline (reference sequence). CDR3 length: 15 amino acids. Trimming left V 3 bases short and J 9 bases short, with 21 bases between. The CDR3 nucleotides are TGCAGTGCTAGTTTGGGGGACGGGAGCCCGGGTGAGCAGTTCTTC. Protein product: CSASLGDGSPGEQFF.

This clonotype was counted a single time. This sequence may be a read error, since a much larger clone differs from it by one base. The rearrangement links TRBV28 to TRBJ2-1; no clear D gene. CDR3 length equals 14 residues. V lost 8 bases and J lost 5, with 16 bases in between. Germline CDR1 reads MDHEN; CDR2 reads SYDVKM. In DNA, the CDR3 is TGTGCCAGCTCCGTGATGTATCGGGACAATGAGCAGTTCTTC. It yields the protein CASSVMYRDNEQFF.

Concerning this clonotype itself: The junction shows a germline mismatch at one end, possibly a read error. CDR3 bases: TGTGCCATCAGTTATGGTTCCAGGGAGGTTTCTTCTAATTCGCCCCTCCACTTT. Translation: CAISYGSREVSSNSPLHF. The J gene is TRBJ1-6, the V gene TRBV6-9; possibly TRBD1 for D (5 bases). From germline, CDR1 is MNHGY and CDR2 SVAAGI. CDR3 size: 18 residues.